This T cell receptor (beta chain) appears in the sequencing data of a study of blood T cell repertoires in COVID-19. Trimming removed 7 bases at V and 3 bases at J, with 9 bases between. The V gene's germline CDR1 is LNHDA and CDR2 SQIVND (reference sequence). The CDR3 is 12 amino acids. This clone appeared a few times. The table came from immunoSEQ multiplex PCR; TCRdb's copy has only in-frame clones and leaves some out. The table lists about 240,000 clones, 80% to 90% of them singletons. This clonotype was obtained from a woman aged 30 to 39 who had recovered from COVID-19. The J gene is TRBJ1-2, the V gene TRBV19, with D maybe TRBD1 (6 bases). Sequenced material: PBMCs or T cells enriched from blood (not recorded which). CDR3 bases: TGTGCCAGTACCCGGACAGACTATGGCTACACCTTC. It translates to CASTRTDYGYTF.